This T cell receptor (beta chain) is drawn from a study of shared clonotypes between healthy human individuals. At deep level, the assay was performed. On sorted subsets, replicate PCRs used 150 to 250 ng DNA, or 25,000 to 35,000 T cell genomes. Sequenced by immunoSEQ multiplex PCR; TCRdb stores in-frame clones only, minus some. The table has over 2 million clones, about 95% seen once. With 4 bases removed from V and 0 bases from J, the gap between germline ends came to 8 bases. Germline-derived CDR1 and CDR2 are MNHNY and SVGAGI (reference sequence). The CDR3 runs to 14 residues. Positive CCR7 selection of CD45RO-negative cells yielded the naive CD8 cells, and terminally differentiated effector memory CD45RA+ cells were excluded.

The chain recombines TRBV6-6 with TRBJ2-3; no clear D gene. Material for sequencing was naive CD8+ T cells sorted from blood. The receptor was derived from a young man in good health. CDR3 sequence reads: CASSSPESTDTQYF. The CDR3 DNA reads as TGTGCCAGCAGTTCGCCAGAAAGCACAGATACGCAGTATTTT.